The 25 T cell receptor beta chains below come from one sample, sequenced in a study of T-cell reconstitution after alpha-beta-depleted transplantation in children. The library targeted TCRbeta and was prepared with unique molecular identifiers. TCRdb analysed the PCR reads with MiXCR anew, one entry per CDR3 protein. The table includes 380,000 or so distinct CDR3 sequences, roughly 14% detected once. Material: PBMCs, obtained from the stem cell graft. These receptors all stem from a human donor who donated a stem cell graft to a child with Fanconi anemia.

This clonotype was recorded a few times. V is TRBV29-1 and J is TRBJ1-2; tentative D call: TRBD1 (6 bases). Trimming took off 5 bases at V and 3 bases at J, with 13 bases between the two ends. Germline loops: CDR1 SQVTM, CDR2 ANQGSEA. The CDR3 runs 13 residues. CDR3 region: CSVLTGGHYGYTF. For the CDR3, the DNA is TGCAGCGTTCTGACAGGCGGGCACTATGGCTACACCTTC.

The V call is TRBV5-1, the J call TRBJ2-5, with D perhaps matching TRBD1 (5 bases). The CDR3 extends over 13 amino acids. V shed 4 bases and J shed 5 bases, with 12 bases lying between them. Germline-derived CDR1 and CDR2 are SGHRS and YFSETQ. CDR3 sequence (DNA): TGCGCCAGCAGCAGGGGTTTTAGGGAGACCCAGTACTTC. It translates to CASSRGFRETQYF.

CDR3 residues: CASSLDAGVTEAFF. The CDR3 bases are TGTGCCAGCAGCTTGGACGCGGGGGTTACTGAAGCTTTCTTT. This chain joins TRBV11-2 and TRBJ1-1; TRBD1 might be the D (5 bases). The germline CDR1 and CDR2 sequences are SGHAT and FQNNGV. CDR3 length: 14 residues. Deletions cut 3 bases from V and 5 bases from J, with 13 bases between.

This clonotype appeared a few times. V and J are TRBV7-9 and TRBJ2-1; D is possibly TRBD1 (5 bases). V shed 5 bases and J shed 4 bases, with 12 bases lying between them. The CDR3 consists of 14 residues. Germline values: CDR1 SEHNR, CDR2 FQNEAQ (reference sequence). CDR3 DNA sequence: TGTGCCAGCAGCCCGCCCCAGGGATACAATGAGCAGTTCTTC. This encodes CASSPPQGYNEQFF. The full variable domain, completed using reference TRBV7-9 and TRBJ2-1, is DTGVSQNPRHKITKRGQNVTFRCDPISEHNRLYWYRQTLGQGPEFLTYFQNEAQLEKSRLLSDRFSAERPKGSFSTLEIQRTEQGDSAMYLCASSPPQGYNEQFFGPGTRLTVL.

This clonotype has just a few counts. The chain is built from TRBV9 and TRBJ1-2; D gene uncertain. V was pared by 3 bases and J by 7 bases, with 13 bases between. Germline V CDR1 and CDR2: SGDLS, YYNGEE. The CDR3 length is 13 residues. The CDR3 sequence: CASSEDPLGGYTF. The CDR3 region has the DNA TGTGCCAGCAGCGAGGACCCCCTCGGTGGCTACACCTTC.

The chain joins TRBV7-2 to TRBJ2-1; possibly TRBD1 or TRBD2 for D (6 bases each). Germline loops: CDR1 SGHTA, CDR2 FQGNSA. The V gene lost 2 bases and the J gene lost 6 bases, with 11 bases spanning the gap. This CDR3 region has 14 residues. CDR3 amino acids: CASSLRRGANEQFF. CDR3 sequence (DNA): TGTGCCAGCAGCTTAAGGAGGGGGGCCAATGAGCAGTTCTTC.

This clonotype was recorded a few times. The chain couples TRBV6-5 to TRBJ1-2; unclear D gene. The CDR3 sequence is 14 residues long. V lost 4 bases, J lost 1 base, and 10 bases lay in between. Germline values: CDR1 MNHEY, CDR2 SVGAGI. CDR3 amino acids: CASSFLEINYGYTF. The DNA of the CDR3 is TGTGCCAGCAGTTTTCTGGAGATTAACTATGGCTACACCTTC.

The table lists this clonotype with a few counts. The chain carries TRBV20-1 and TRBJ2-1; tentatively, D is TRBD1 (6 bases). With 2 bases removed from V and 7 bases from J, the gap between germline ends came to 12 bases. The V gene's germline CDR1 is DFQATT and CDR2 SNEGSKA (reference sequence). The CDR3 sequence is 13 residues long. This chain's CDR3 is CSARHPQGNEQFF. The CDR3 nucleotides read TGCAGTGCTAGACATCCCCAGGGGAATGAGCAGTTCTTC.

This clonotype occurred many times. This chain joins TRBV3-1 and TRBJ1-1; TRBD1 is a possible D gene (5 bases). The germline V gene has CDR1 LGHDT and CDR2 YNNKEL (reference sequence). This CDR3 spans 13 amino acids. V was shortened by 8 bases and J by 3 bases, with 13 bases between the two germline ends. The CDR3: CASLRGGDTEAFF. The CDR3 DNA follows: TGTGCCAGCCTCCGGGGGGGAGACACTGAAGCTTTCTTT.

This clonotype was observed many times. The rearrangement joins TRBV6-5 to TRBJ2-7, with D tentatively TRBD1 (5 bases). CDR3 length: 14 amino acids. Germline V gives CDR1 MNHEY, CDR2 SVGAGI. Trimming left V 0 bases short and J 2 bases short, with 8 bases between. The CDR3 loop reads CASSYSKGTYEQYF. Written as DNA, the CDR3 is TGTGCCAGCAGTTACTCTAAGGGGACCTACGAGCAGTACTTC.

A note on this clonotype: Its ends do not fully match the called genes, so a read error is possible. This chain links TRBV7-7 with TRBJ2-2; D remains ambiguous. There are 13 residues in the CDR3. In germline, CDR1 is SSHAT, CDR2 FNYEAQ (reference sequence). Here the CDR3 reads CASSPYSSGELFF. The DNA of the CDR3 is TGTGCTAGCAGCCCCTACTCGTCCGGGGAGCTGTTTTTT.

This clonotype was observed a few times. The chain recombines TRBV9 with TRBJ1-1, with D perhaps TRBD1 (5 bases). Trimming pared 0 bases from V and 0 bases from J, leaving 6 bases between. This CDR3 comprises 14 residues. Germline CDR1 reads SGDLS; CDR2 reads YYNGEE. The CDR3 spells CASSVGGVNTEAFF. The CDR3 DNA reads TGTGCCAGCAGCGTAGGGGGGGTGAACACTGAAGCTTTCTTT.

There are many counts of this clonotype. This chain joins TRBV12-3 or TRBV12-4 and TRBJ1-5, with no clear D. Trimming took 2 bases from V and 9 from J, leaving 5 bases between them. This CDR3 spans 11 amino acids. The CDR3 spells CASSLSGPQHF. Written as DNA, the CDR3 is TGTGCCAGCAGTTTAAGCGGGCCCCAGCATTTT.

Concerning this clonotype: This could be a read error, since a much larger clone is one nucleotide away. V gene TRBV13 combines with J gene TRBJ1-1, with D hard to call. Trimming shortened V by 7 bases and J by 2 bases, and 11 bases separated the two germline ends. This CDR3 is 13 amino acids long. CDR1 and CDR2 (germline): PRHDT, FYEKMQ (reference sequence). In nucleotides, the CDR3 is TGTGCCAGCAACCCACCACCAAACACTGAAGCTTTCTTT. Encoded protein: CASNPPPNTEAFF.

Here the CDR3 DNA reads TGTGCCAGCAGCTCTGGACGGGACGGGATAACCACCGGGGAGCTGTTTTTT. Encoded protein: CASSSGRDGITTGELFF. The rearrangement joins TRBV7-9 to TRBJ2-2, with D tentatively TRBD1 or TRBD2 (5 bases each). Per germline, CDR1 SEHNR and CDR2 FQNEAQ (reference sequence). Deletions cut 4 bases from V and 4 bases from J, with 19 bases between. The CDR3 spans 17 residues.

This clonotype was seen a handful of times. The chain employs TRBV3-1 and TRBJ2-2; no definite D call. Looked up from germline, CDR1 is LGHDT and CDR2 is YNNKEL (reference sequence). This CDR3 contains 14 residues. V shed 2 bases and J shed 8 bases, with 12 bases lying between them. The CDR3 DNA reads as TGTGCCAGCAGCCAAAGAAGGGCAGCTGGGGAGCTGTTTTTT. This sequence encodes CASSQRRAAGELFF. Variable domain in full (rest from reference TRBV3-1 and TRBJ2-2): DTAVSQTPKYLVTQMGNDKSIKCEQNLGHDTMYWYKQDSKKFLKIMFSYNNKELIINETVPNRFSPKSPDKAHLNLHINSLELGDSAVYFCASSQRRAAGELFFGEGSRLTVL.

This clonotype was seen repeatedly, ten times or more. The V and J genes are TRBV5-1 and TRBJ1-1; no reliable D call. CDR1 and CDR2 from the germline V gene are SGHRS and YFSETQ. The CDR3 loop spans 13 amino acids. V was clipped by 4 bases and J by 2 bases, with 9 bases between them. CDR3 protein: CASSGAFNTEAFF. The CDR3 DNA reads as TGCGCCAGCAGCGGAGCGTTTAACACTGAAGCTTTCTTT. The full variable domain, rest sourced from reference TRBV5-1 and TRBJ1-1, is KAGVTQTPRYLIKTRGQQVTLSCSPISGHRSVSWYQQTPGQGLQFLFEYFSETQRNKGNFPGRFSGRQFSNSRSEMNVSTLELGDSALYLCASSGAFNTEAFFGQGTRLTVV.

The CDR3 DNA is TGCAGTGCTAGAGATCCCCAGCGGGGGGAAACCGGGGAGCTGTTTTTT. Protein sequence: CSARDPQRGETGELFF. This chain joins TRBV20-1 and TRBJ2-2; 9 positions match TRBD2. Germline CDR1 reads DFQATT; CDR2 reads SNEGSKA (reference sequence). This CDR3 comprises 16 residues. V dropped 0 bases and J dropped 5; count of bases not matched to a gene: 7.

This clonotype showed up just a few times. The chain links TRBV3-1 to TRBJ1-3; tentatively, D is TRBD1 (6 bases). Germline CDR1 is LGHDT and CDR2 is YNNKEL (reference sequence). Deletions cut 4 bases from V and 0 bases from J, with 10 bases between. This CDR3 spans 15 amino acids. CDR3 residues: CASSRTEASGNTIYF. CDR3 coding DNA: TGTGCCAGCAGCCGGACAGAAGCCTCTGGAAACACCATATATTTT. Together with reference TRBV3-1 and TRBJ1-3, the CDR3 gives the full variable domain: DTAVSQTPKYLVTQMGNDKSIKCEQNLGHDTMYWYKQDSKKFLKIMFSYNNKELIINETVPNRFSPKSPDKAHLNLHINSLELGDSAVYFCASSRTEASGNTIYFGEGSWLTVV.

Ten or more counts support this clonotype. The CDR3 sequence is CSVGVSAGQGETQYF. The CDR3 nucleotides are TGCAGCGTTGGTGTATCTGCGGGCCAAGGAGAGACCCAGTACTTC. The chain is built from TRBV29-1 and TRBJ2-5; D possibly corresponds to TRBD2 (5 bases). The germline V gene has CDR1 SQVTM and CDR2 ANQGSEA. The CDR3 covers 15 residues. The V end lost 4 bases, the J end lost 4 bases, and 19 bases lay between the germline ends.

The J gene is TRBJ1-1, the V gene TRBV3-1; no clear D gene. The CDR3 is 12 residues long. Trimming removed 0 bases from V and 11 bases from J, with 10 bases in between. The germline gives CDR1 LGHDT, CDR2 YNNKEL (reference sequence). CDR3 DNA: TGTGCCAGCAGCCAAGATCAGGTGTGGGCTTTCTTT. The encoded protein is CASSQDQVWAFF.

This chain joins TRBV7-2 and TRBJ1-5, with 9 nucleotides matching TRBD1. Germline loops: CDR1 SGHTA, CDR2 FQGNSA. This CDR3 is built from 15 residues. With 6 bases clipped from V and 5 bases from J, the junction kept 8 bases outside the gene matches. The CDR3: CASSSRTGGDQPQHF. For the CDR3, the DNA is TGTGCCAGCAGTTCGAGAACAGGGGGCGATCAGCCCCAGCATTTT. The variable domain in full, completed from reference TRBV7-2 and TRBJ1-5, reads GAGVSQSPSNKVTEKGKDVELRCDPISGHTALYWYRQSLGQGLEFLIYFQGNSAPDKSGLPSDRFSAERTGGSVSTLTIQRTQQEDSAVYLCASSSRTGGDQPQHFGDGTRLSIL.

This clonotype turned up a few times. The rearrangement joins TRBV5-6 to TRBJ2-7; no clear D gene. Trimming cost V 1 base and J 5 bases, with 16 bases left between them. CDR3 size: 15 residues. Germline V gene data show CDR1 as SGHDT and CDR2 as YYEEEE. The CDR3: CASSLSGFVEDEQYV. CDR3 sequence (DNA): TGTGCCAGCAGCTTGTCAGGCTTTGTAGAGGACGAGCAGTACGTC.

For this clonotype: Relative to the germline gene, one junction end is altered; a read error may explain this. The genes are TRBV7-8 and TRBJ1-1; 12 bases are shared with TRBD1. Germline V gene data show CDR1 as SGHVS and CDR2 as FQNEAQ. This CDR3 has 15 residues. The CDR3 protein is CSSSGTGGFYTEAFF. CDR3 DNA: TGTTCCAGCAGCGGGACAGGGGGCTTCTACACTGAAGCTTTCTTT.

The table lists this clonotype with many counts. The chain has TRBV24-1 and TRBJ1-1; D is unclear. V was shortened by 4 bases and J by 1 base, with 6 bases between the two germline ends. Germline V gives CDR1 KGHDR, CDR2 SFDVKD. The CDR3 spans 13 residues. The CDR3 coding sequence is TGTGCCACCAGTGACAGAAGGAACACTGAAGCTTTCTTT. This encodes CATSDRRNTEAFF.